The subject of this entry is one T cell receptor (beta chain). The antigen is undetermined. Arm-PCR of CDR3 regions with iRepertoire HTBI primers generated TCR beta libraries. MiXCR, run by TCRdb on the multiplex PCR reads, gives a single entry per CDR3 protein. Of 400,000 to 450,000 distinct CDR3 sequences in the sample, more than 12% were seen once. The source of the sample is a study of regulatory T cells in long-lasting Graves disease. The trim removed 5 bases at V and 3 bases at J, leaving 10 bases unmatched. Germline CDR1 and CDR2: LNHDA and SQIVND (reference sequence). CDR3 length equals 16 residues. Study findings and constraints: Less diverse TCR repertoires were seen in persistent Graves' patients than in newly diagnosed ones.

As to time point: newly diagnosed GD, antithyroid drugs for less than 3 months. From RNA extracted from PBMCs, the TCR library was made. This sample was also put to use in a study of T cells in Graves' hyperthyroidism and ophthalmopathy. That paper states: Most thyroid clonotypes expanded above 0.001 were also detected in blood.

The origin of this receptor is a woman in her 30s with Graves disease. The V call is TRBV19, the J call TRBJ1-5; TRBD1 aligns across 7 bases. The starting material was peripheral blood mononuclear cells (PBMCs), obtained at new diagnosis, from a patient treated with antithyroid drugs. This chain's CDR3 is CASSPSDRVNNQPQHF. The CDR3, as DNA: TGTGCCAGTAGTCCCTCCGACAGGGTGAACAATCAGCCCCAGCATTTT.